The subject of this entry is one T cell receptor (beta chain). TCRdb's copy holds only in-frame clones and misses some; the assay was immunoSEQ multiplex PCR. In the table there are some 140,000 clones, more than 75% of which are singletons. This entry is derived from a study of blood T cell repertoires in COVID-19. Study at large: Researchers got acute and convalescent COVID-19 samples from the United States, Italy and Spain. The cDNA or gDNA used as material had been derived from T cells, B-cell-depleted T cells, or PBMCs.

The V gene lost 1 base and the J gene lost 6 bases, with 7 bases spanning the gap. Germline V lookup: CDR1 LNHDA, CDR2 SQIVND (reference sequence). CDR3 length: 13 amino acids. This sequence originates from a man of 80 years or more with acute or convalescent COVID-19. This sequence joins TRBV19 and TRBJ1-5, with D possibly being TRBD1 (6 bases). Material for sequencing was peripheral blood. CDR3 in DNA: TGTGCCAGTAGTATAGCAGGGGTTCAGCCCCAGCATTTT. This translates into CASSIAGVQPQHF.